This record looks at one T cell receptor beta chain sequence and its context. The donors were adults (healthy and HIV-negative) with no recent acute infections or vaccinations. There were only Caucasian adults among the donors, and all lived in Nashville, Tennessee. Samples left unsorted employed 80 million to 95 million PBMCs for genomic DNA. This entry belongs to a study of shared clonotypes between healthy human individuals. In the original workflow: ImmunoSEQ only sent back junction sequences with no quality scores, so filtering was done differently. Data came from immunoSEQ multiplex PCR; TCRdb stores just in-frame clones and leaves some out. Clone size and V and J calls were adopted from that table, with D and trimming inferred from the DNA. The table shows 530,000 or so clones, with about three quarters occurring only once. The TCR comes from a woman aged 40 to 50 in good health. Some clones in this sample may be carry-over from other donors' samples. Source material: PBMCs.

The CDR3 DNA is TGTGCCAGCAGCGTAGAAACGGCGGCTGGGGAGCAGTACTTC. Translation gives CASSVETAAGEQYF. The chain is built from TRBV9 and TRBJ2-7; D remains unclear. The CDR3 is 14 residues long. Germline values: CDR1 SGDLS, CDR2 YYNGEE. Trimming pared 0 bases from V and 7 bases from J, leaving 14 bases between.